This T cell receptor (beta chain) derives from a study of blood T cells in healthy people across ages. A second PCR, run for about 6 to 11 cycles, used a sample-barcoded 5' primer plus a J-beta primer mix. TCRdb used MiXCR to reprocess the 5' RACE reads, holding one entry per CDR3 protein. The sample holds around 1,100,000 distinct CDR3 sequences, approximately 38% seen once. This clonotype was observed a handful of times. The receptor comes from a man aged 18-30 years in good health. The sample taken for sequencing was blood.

The CDR3 DNA is TGTGCCAGCCGGGACGGCGCTAACTATGGCTACACCTTC. Amino acid sequence: CASRDGANYGYTF. This sequence joins TRBV2 and TRBJ1-2; weak D call: TRBD1 (5 bases). Deletions cut 8 bases from V and 0 bases from J, with 10 bases between. There are 13 residues in the CDR3. Germline-derived CDR1 and CDR2 are SNHLY and FYNNEI.